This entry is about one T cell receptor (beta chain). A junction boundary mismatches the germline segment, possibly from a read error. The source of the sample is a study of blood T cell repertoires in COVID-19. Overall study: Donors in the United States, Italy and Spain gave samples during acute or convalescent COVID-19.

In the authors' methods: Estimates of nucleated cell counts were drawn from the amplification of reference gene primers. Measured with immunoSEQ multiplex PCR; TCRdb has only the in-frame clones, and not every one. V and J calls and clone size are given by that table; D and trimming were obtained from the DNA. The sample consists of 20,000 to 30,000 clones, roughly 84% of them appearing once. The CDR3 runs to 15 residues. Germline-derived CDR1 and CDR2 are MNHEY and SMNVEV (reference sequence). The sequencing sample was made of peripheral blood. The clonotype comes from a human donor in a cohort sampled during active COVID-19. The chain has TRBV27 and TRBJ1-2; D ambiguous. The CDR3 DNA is TGTGTCAGCACCCCGCGGGCAGCGCCGTTCTATGGCTACACCTTC. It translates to CVSTPRAAPFYGYTF.